These 7 T cell receptor beta chains originate from one sample sequenced in a study of cytomegalovirus exposure and HLA in healthy donors. The PCR contained 60 Vbeta and 13 Jbeta primers. The method was immunoSEQ multiplex PCR; TCRdb's version includes in-frame clones alone and lacks a portion of them. The profile covers roughly 150,000 clones, with more than 60% appearing a single time and 10% taken by the ten largest. Sequencing used PBMCs. These receptors all come from a man in his thirties or forties in good health and CMV-seropositive.

The chain carries TRBV6-1 and TRBJ2-5; 8 bases are shared with TRBD2. The end of the DNA fits TRBJ2-7 better, so the J call may be wrong. Germline V lookup: CDR1 MNHNS, CDR2 SASEGT. CDR3 length equals 15 residues. This CDR3 is CASRKTGLVFYEQYF. CDR3 DNA sequence: TGTGCCAGCAGAAAAACGGGACTAGTTTTCTACGAGCAGTACTTC.

The rearrangement joins TRBV28 to TRBJ1-4; TRBD1 is a possible D gene (6 bases). Germline V lookup: CDR1 MDHEN, CDR2 SYDVKM. The CDR3 extends over 16 amino acids. Trimming took off 6 bases at V and 7 bases at J, with 21 bases between the two ends. CDR3 amino acids: CASSFPQQGLFEKLFF. CDR3 nucleotide sequence: TGTGCCAGCAGCTTCCCGCAGCAGGGGCTGTTTGAAAAACTGTTTTTT.

CDR3 bases: TGTGCCATCAGTGAGATTAGCGGGAGGGATTACGAGCAGTACTTC. Its translation is CAISEISGRDYEQYF. V and J are TRBV10-3 and TRBJ2-7; 11 nucleotides match TRBD2. Losses at the gene ends were 2 bases for V and 4 bases for J; bases not matched to a gene: 4. CDR1 and CDR2 (germline): ENHRY, SYGVKD. The CDR3 is 15 amino acids.

A few counts support this clone. The V gene is TRBV10-3, the J gene TRBJ2-1; D might be TRBD1 (6 bases). Trimming shortened V by 5 bases and J by 0 bases, and 20 bases separated the two germline ends. This CDR3 is built from 18 residues. Looked up from germline, CDR1 is ENHRY and CDR2 is SYGVKD. The CDR3 DNA sequence: TGTGCCATCAGTCCGGGACAAGCCACAGGGAGCTCCTACAATGAGCAGTTCTTC. Protein product: CAISPGQATGSSYNEQFF.

This clone occurred once. J is TRBJ2-5 and V is TRBV5-1; TRBD1 matches 7 bases. Germline assignment: CDR1 SGHRS and CDR2 YFSETQ. The CDR3 contains 14 residues. V lost 5 bases, J lost 0 bases, and 4 bases stayed unmatched. CDR3 sequence reads: CASRTQGNQETQYF. CDR3 sequence (DNA): TGCGCCAGCAGGACACAGGGGAACCAAGAGACCCAGTACTTC.

Comment on this clone: One junction end disagrees with the germline gene, perhaps due to a read error. CDR3 sequence (DNA): TGTGCCAGCAGGGAAGAGAGTGGCAATCAGCCCCAGCATTTT. This codes for CASREESGNQPQHF. This chain uses TRBV6-1 with TRBJ1-5, with D uncertain. This CDR3 contains 14 residues. Looked up from germline, CDR1 is MNHNS and CDR2 is SASEGT.

V usage is TRBV19 and J usage is TRBJ2-7, with TRBD1 matching 7 bases. CDR3 length: 14 amino acids. The germline CDR1 and CDR2 sequences are LNHDA and SQIVND (reference sequence). Unmatched junction bases numbered 11, after V lost 9 bases and J lost 3 bases. The CDR3 reads CASSPGGFFYEQYF. The CDR3 region has the DNA TGTGCCAGCTCCCCAGGGGGATTTTTCTACGAGCAGTACTTC. Full variable domain (outside the CDR3, taken from reference TRBV19 and TRBJ2-7): DGGITQSPKYLFRKEGQNVTLSCEQNLNHDAMYWYRQDPGQGLRLIYYSQIVNDFQKGDIAEGYSVSREKKESFPLTVTSAQKNPTAFYLCASSPGGFFYEQYFGPGTRLTVT.